The 29 T cell receptor beta chains listed next were all sequenced from one sample in a study of blood T cell repertoires in COVID-19. The assay was immunoSEQ multiplex PCR, and TCRdb's table has in-frame clones only and misses some. The sample has about 220,000 clones, more than 65% seen once. The sequenced sample consisted of peripheral blood. The receptors stem from a woman between 55 and 75 years old with acute or convalescent COVID-19.

The chain has TRBV29-1 and TRBJ2-1; TRBD2 is a possible D gene (6 bases). V was cut by 6 bases and J by 4 bases, with 13 bases left in between. CDR3 size: 13 residues. In germline, CDR1 is SQVTM, CDR2 ANQGSEA. The CDR3 coding sequence is TGCAGCGTCTTACCGGCGGGATACAATGAGCAGTTCTTC. Protein: CSVLPAGYNEQFF.

V gene TRBV28 combines with J gene TRBJ1-4, with D possibly TRBD1 on 5 matching bases. Per germline, CDR1 MDHEN and CDR2 SYDVKM. The CDR3 spans 15 residues. Between the trimmed V and J ends, which lost 7 bases and 3 bases, there was a span of 15 bases. The CDR3 here is CASILGAGPNEKLFF. The DNA of the CDR3 is TGTGCCAGCATATTAGGGGCAGGGCCTAATGAAAAACTGTTTTTT.

The V and J genes are TRBV7-8 and TRBJ1-6; no reliable D call. V was clipped by 2 bases and J by 7 bases, with 12 bases between them. Per the germline V gene, CDR1 is SGHVS and CDR2 is FQNEAQ. The CDR3 runs 15 residues. CDR3 amino acids: CASSLTSSRNSPLHF. The CDR3 nucleotides are TGTGCCAGCAGCTTAACGTCTTCGAGGAATTCACCCCTCCACTTT.

The gene calls are TRBV30 and TRBJ1-1, with D hard to call. This CDR3 has 14 amino acids. Germline assignment: CDR1 GTSNPN and CDR2 SVGIG (reference sequence). The ends were cut back, 5 bases at V and 1 base at J, with 14 bases in the middle. CDR3 nucleotides: TGTGCCTGGGACCCTGTAAACTCGAACACTGAAGCTTTCTTT. Residues: CAWDPVNSNTEAFF.

The V gene is TRBV4-1, the J gene TRBJ1-2; D not certain. The V and J ends lost 0 bases and 5 bases respectively, with 19 bases between them. Germline V gene lookup returns CDR1 MGHRA and CDR2 YSYEKL. This CDR3 is 17 amino acids long. The CDR3 here is CASSQDQAAPRSYGYTF. CDR3 bases: TGCGCCAGCAGCCAAGATCAGGCTGCGCCTCGCTCTTATGGCTACACCTTC.

The chain combines TRBV10-3 with TRBJ1-5; 12 positions agree with TRBD1. The V segment lost 3 bases and the J segment 5 bases; nucleotides outside the gene matches: 5. This CDR3 contains 16 residues. Germline V gene lookup returns CDR1 ENHRY and CDR2 SYGVKD. CDR3 bases: TGTGCCATCAGTGATCCCGGGACAGGGGGCCATCAGCCCCAGCATTTT. The encoded protein is CAISDPGTGGHQPQHF.

The J gene is TRBJ1-6, the V gene TRBV27; D is perhaps TRBD1 (5 bases). The V and J ends lost 9 bases and 13 bases respectively, with 19 bases between them. CDR1 is MNHEY and CDR2 is SMNVEV in the germline V gene (reference sequence). The CDR3 spans 13 residues. The CDR3 region is CASTRGTPFPLHF. CDR3 in DNA: TGTGCCAGTACAAGGGGAACGCCTTTCCCCCTCCACTTT.

The chain joins TRBV10-2 to TRBJ1-2, with a weak D call TRBD1 (5 bases). CDR1 WSHSY and CDR2 SAAADI come from the germline V gene. This CDR3 spans 16 amino acids. Trimming stripped 0 bases from V and 3 bases from J, with 14 bases between. CDR3: CASSESWGVGDYGYTF. The CDR3 coding sequence is TGCGCCAGCAGTGAGTCATGGGGGGTAGGAGACTATGGCTACACCTTC.

CDR3 protein: CASTRTSLYNEQFF. CDR3 nucleotides: TGTGCCAGTACTCGGACTAGCCTCTACAATGAGCAGTTCTTC. The rearrangement uses TRBV9 and TRBJ2-1, with 8 bases lining up with TRBD2. Germline assignment: CDR1 SGDLS and CDR2 YYNGEE. The ends lost 8 bases at V and 3 bases at J; junction bases unmatched: 7. The CDR3 loop spans 14 amino acids.

This rearrangement joins TRBV5-4 to TRBJ1-1; a possible D gene is TRBD1 (6 bases). The V gene lost 4 bases and the J gene lost 0 bases, with 16 bases spanning the gap. Per the germline V gene, CDR1 is SGHNT and CDR2 is YYREEE (reference sequence). This CDR3 region has 16 residues. The CDR3 region has the DNA TGTGCCAGCAGCCCCTCGGCAGGGGCCTTGAACACTGAAGCTTTCTTT. It codes for CASSPSAGALNTEAFF.

The chain has TRBV30 and TRBJ2-1, with 10 nucleotides matching TRBD1. Trimming took 3 bases from V and 9 from J; bases not matched to a gene: 14. Germline CDR1 GTSNPN, CDR2 SVGIG (reference sequence). The CDR3 consists of 16 residues. The CDR3 reads CAWRATRTGGRGEQFF. The CDR3 coding sequence is TGTGCCTGGAGAGCAACTAGGACAGGGGGAAGAGGTGAGCAGTTCTTC.

The V and J genes are TRBV18 and TRBJ1-1; tentative D call: TRBD1 (6 bases). V lost 1 base and J 1 base, leaving 13 bases between the germline ends. Germline lookup yields CDR1 KGHSH and CDR2 LQKENI. This CDR3 spans 16 amino acids. CDR3 sequence reads: CASSPRFGTKNTEAFF. CDR3 in DNA: TGTGCCAGCTCACCACGGTTTGGGACAAAGAACACTGAAGCTTTCTTT.

V gene TRBV5-6 combines with J gene TRBJ1-6, with D possibly TRBD1 on 6 matching bases. The CDR3 covers 14 residues. Trimming shortened V by 4 bases and J by 6 bases, and 11 bases separated the two germline ends. Per the germline V gene, CDR1 is SGHDT and CDR2 is YYEEEE. The CDR3 DNA follows: TGTGCCAGCAGCCTGGGGGCAGGTAATTCACCCCTCCACTTT. Translation gives CASSLGAGNSPLHF.

The chain uses TRBV19 and TRBJ2-2; the match to TRBD1 covers 7 bases. V shed 9 bases, J shed 1 base, and the junction held 8 bases outside the gene matches. Per germline, CDR1 LNHDA and CDR2 SQIVND (reference sequence). The CDR3 spans 15 residues. CDR3 coding DNA: TGTGCCAGCAATCAGGGGGATAGGAACACCGGGGAGCTGTTTTTT. This sequence encodes CASNQGDRNTGELFF.

CDR3 amino acids: CAISERVQGAAYEQYF. In nucleotides, the CDR3 is TGTGCCATCAGTGAGCGGGTCCAGGGGGCTGCCTACGAGCAGTACTTC. This rearrangement joins TRBV10-3 to TRBJ2-7; 8 bases are shared with TRBD1. Germline CDR1 is ENHRY and CDR2 is SYGVKD. The CDR3 loop spans 16 amino acids. V lost 2 bases, J lost 2 bases, and 8 bases stayed unmatched.

In nucleotides, the CDR3 is TGCGCCAGCAGCCGGATTGGAAGCAACAGGGCAGGCACTGAAGCTTTCTTT. Residues: CASSRIGSNRAGTEAFF. V gene TRBV5-1 combines with J gene TRBJ1-1, with D maybe TRBD1 (6 bases). CDR3 length equals 17 residues. Germline V gene data show CDR1 as SGHRS and CDR2 as YFSETQ. Trimming shortened V by 4 bases and J by 4 bases, and 23 bases separated the two germline ends.

The rearrangement uses TRBV7-9 and TRBJ1-6; the match to TRBD1 covers 7 bases. This CDR3 region has 15 residues. V shed 3 bases and J 7 bases; nucleotides not matched to a gene: 6. Germline V lookup: CDR1 SEHNR, CDR2 FQNEAQ (reference sequence). CDR3 amino acids: CASSLLGQENSPLHF. CDR3 sequence (DNA): TGTGCCAGCAGCTTGCTAGGACAGGAAAATTCACCCCTCCACTTT.

The chain couples TRBV19 to TRBJ1-5; perhaps TRBD1 as D (5 bases). Trimming stripped 10 bases from V and 2 bases from J, with 18 bases between. This CDR3 region has 15 residues. Germline values: CDR1 LNHDA, CDR2 SQIVND (reference sequence). For the CDR3, the DNA is TGTGCCACCCACCCAGGGTTTTTCGGCAATCAGCCCCAGCATTTT. Protein: CATHPGFFGNQPQHF. The whole variable domain, remainder taken from reference TRBV19 and TRBJ1-5, is DGGITQSPKYLFRKEGQNVTLSCEQNLNHDAMYWYRQDPGQGLRLIYYSQIVNDFQKGDIAEGYSVSREKKESFPLTVTSAQKNPTAFYLCATHPGFFGNQPQHFGDGTRLSIL.

The chain recombines TRBV4-2 with TRBJ1-1, with D uncertain. Germline V gene data show CDR1 as LGHNA and CDR2 as YNFKEQ. V was shortened by 0 bases and J by 4 bases, with 6 bases between the two germline ends. CDR3 length: 13 amino acids. CDR3 sequence reads: CASSQDEATEAFF. The CDR3 region has the DNA TGTGCCAGCAGCCAAGATGAGGCCACTGAAGCTTTCTTT.

The chain employs TRBV19 and TRBJ2-2, with D possibly matching TRBD2 (6 bases). CDR1 is LNHDA and CDR2 is SQIVND in the germline V gene (reference sequence). V lost 6 bases and J 8 bases, leaving 19 bases between the germline ends. The CDR3 spans 15 residues. CDR3 residues: CASRVGGAPLGELFF. DNA of the CDR3: TGTGCCAGTAGGGTAGGCGGGGCCCCATTAGGGGAGCTGTTTTTT.

The CDR3 sequence is CASSKRTGRYQPQHF. The CDR3 nucleotides read TGTGCCAGCAGCAAAAGAACAGGAAGGTATCAGCCCCAGCATTTT. The chain employs TRBV21-1 and TRBJ1-5; the tabulated D call, TRBD1, remains unverified against the DNA. TRBV21-1 is annotated as a pseudogene. This CDR3 comprises 15 residues.

The genes are TRBV19 and TRBJ2-2, with TRBD2 as a possible D gene (6 bases). The CDR3 totals 14 residues. CDR1 is LNHDA and CDR2 is SQIVND in the germline V gene (reference sequence). The V and J ends lost 5 bases and 5 bases respectively, with 12 bases between them. The CDR3 region is CASSPRTNTGELFF. The CDR3 DNA reads TGTGCCAGTAGTCCCCGGACTAATACCGGGGAGCTGTTTTTT. The full variable domain, completed using reference TRBV19 and TRBJ2-2, is DGGITQSPKYLFRKEGQNVTLSCEQNLNHDAMYWYRQDPGQGLRLIYYSQIVNDFQKGDIAEGYSVSREKKESFPLTVTSAQKNPTAFYLCASSPRTNTGELFFGEGSRLTVL.

The chain uses TRBV5-1 and TRBJ2-2; no firm D call. Germline V CDR1 and CDR2: SGHRS, YFSETQ. The CDR3 has 13 amino acids. Between the trimmed V and J ends, which lost 1 base and 5 bases, there was a span of 6 bases. The CDR3 reads CASSLRETGELFF. The CDR3 DNA is TGCGCCAGCAGCTTGAGAGAAACCGGGGAGCTGTTTTTT.

The J gene is TRBJ1-5, the V gene TRBV28; TRBD1 agrees at 7 bases. The CDR3 has 15 amino acids. Germline values: CDR1 MDHEN, CDR2 SYDVKM. The J segment lost 0 bases and the V segment lost 7 bases, leaving 6 bases of the junction unmatched. DNA of the CDR3: TGTGCCAGCAAAACGACAGGGAGTAGCAATCAGCCCCAGCATTTT. As protein: CASKTTGSSNQPQHF.

This clone was recorded only once. V and J are TRBV7-2 and TRBJ1-2, with D maybe TRBD1 (6 bases). V lost 4 bases, J lost 0 bases, and 6 bases lay in between. The CDR3 totals 13 residues. Germline CDR1 reads SGHTA; CDR2 reads FQGNSA. As DNA, the CDR3 is TGTGCCAGCAGCTGGACAGCTAACTATGGCTACACCTTC. This gives the protein CASSWTANYGYTF.

The chain combines TRBV11-3 with TRBJ2-1, with TRBD2 matching 8 bases. This CDR3 is built from 15 residues. With V trimmed by 5 bases and J by 0 bases, 3 bases remained unmatched. CDR1 and CDR2 (germline): SGHNT, YENEEA. The CDR3 protein is CASSLSGGSYNEQFF. The CDR3 nucleotides are TGTGCCAGCAGCCTAAGCGGGGGCTCCTACAATGAGCAGTTCTTC. Based on the CDR3 plus reference TRBV11-3 and TRBJ2-1, the full variable domain is EAGVVQSPRYKIIEKKQPVAFWCNPISGHNTLYWYLQNLGQGPELLIRYENEEAVDDSQLPKDRFSAERLKGVDSTLKIQPAELGDSAVYLCASSLSGGSYNEQFFGPGTRLTVL.

V usage is TRBV4-1 and J usage is TRBJ2-6; tentatively, D is TRBD1 (6 bases). Trimming cost V 3 bases and J 2 bases, with 11 bases left between them. The CDR3 contains 16 residues. Germline CDR1 is MGHRA and CDR2 is YSYEKL. CDR3 loop: CASSHLTGTGANVLTF. The CDR3 nucleotides are TGCGCCAGCAGCCATTTAACAGGGACTGGGGCCAACGTCCTGACTTTC.

The chain carries TRBV5-4 and TRBJ1-2; tentatively, D is TRBD1 (6 bases). In germline, CDR1 is SGHNT, CDR2 YYREEE (reference sequence). CDR3 size: 14 residues. Deletions cut 1 base from V and 8 bases from J, with 15 bases between. In DNA form, the CDR3 reads TGTGCCAGCAGCTTGTTTGGAGGGGGGGCGGGCTACACCTTC. Translated: CASSLFGGGAGYTF. Using reference TRBV5-4 and TRBJ1-2 for the parts outside the CDR3, the full variable domain is ETGVTQSPTHLIKTRGQQVTLRCSSQSGHNTVSWYQQALGQGPQFIFQYYREEENGRGNFPPRFSGLQFPNYSSELNVNALELDDSALYLCASSLFGGGAGYTFGSGTRLTVV.

The gene calls are TRBV10-2 and TRBJ1-1; no firm D call. The CDR3 runs to 13 residues. Trimming cost V 5 bases and J 6 bases, with 13 bases left between them. Germline V gene lookup returns CDR1 WSHSY and CDR2 SAAADI. The CDR3 nucleotides are TGCGCCAGCAGTCCCCGGGTTGTCCCTGAAGCTTTCTTT. Protein sequence: CASSPRVVPEAFF.